This entry lists 24 T cell receptor beta chains sequenced from one sample in a study of blood T cell repertoires in COVID-19. The table came from immunoSEQ multiplex PCR; TCRdb's copy has only in-frame clones and leaves some out. The repertoire holds 100,000 to 150,000 clones, roughly 80% seen once, with roughly 5.5% in the top ten. The sample consisted of peripheral blood. These TCRs come from a man aged 55 to 70 with acute or convalescent COVID-19.

V is TRBV19 and J is TRBJ1-4; D may be TRBD1 (5 bases). Looked up from germline, CDR1 is LNHDA and CDR2 is SQIVND (reference sequence). The germline V and J ends were trimmed by 3 bases and 3 bases, with 17 bases remaining between them. The CDR3 has 17 residues. CDR3 sequence (DNA): TGTGCCAGTAGTATCGATCCGGGGACTGAACCTAATGAAAAACTGTTTTTT. This translates into CASSIDPGTEPNEKLFF.

This clone has a handful of counts. The chain couples TRBV6-2 or TRBV6-3 to TRBJ2-7, with D unclear. The CDR3 totals 12 residues. The ends were cut back, 3 bases at V and 5 bases at J, with 8 bases in the middle. Germline V lookup: CDR1 MNHEY, CDR2 SVGEGT. Written as DNA, the CDR3 is TGTGCCAGCAGTTATACGGTTCACGAGCAGTACTTC. Amino acid sequence: CASSYTVHEQYF.

V gene TRBV6-1 combines with J gene TRBJ2-3; 9 nucleotides line up with TRBD1. From germline, CDR1 is MNHNS and CDR2 SASEGT. This CDR3 has 15 amino acids. The junction had 3 bases not matched to a gene; V was cut back by 3 bases and J by 2 bases. CDR3 loop: CASSDDRGNTDTQYF. In DNA form, the CDR3 reads TGTGCCAGCAGTGATGACAGGGGGAACACAGATACGCAGTATTTT.

V is TRBV2 and J is TRBJ1-5, with D unresolved. This CDR3 has 16 residues. Germline CDR1 and CDR2: SNHLY and FYNNEI. V was shortened by 4 bases and J by 8 bases, with 21 bases between the two germline ends. Here the CDR3 DNA reads TGTGCCAGCAGTGGGGGAGTTCAGGATCGACGTAAGCCCCAGCATTTT. Its translation: CASSGGVQDRRKPQHF.

The chain joins TRBV7-6 to TRBJ1-2; D is unclear. The germline V and J ends were trimmed by 1 base and 8 bases, with 23 bases remaining between them. The length of the CDR3 is 17 residues. Germline lookup yields CDR1 SGHVS and CDR2 FNYEAQ. This CDR3 reads CASSLEARTFPSGGYTF. The CDR3 DNA is TGTGCCAGCAGCTTAGAAGCCAGGACTTTTCCCTCTGGAGGCTACACCTTC.

The rearrangement links TRBV5-6 to TRBJ2-2; the D gene is possibly TRBD1 (6 bases). This CDR3 spans 16 amino acids. V was trimmed by 4 bases and J by 2 bases, leaving 15 bases between them. Looked up from germline, CDR1 is SGHDT and CDR2 is YYEEEE. CDR3 bases: TGTGCCAGCAGCCGAGCAGGGGCACAAAACACCGGGGAGCTGTTTTTT. It is translated as CASSRAGAQNTGELFF. Variable domain in full (rest from reference TRBV5-6 and TRBJ2-2): DAGVTQSPTHLIKTRGQQVTLRCSPKSGHDTVSWYQQALGQGPQFIFQYYEEEERQRGNFPDRFSGHQFPNYSSELNVNALLLGDSALYLCASSRAGAQNTGELFFGEGSRLTVL.

The V and J genes are TRBV5-1 and TRBJ2-4; 8 bases are shared with TRBD1. In germline, CDR1 is SGHRS, CDR2 YFSETQ. V gave up 8 bases and J gave up 0 bases; unmatched junction bases: 13. The CDR3 consists of 17 residues. CDR3 sequence reads: CARIDRGKSLAKNIQYF. CDR3 DNA: TGCGCCAGGATTGACAGGGGCAAATCCTTAGCCAAAAACATTCAGTACTTC.

The V gene is TRBV3-1 (or the pseudogene TRBV3-2), the J gene TRBJ1-1; weak D call: TRBD1 (6 bases). Trimming cost V 4 bases and J 4 bases, with 13 bases left between them. This CDR3 comprises 14 residues. Per germline, CDR1 LGHDT and CDR2 YNNKEL (reference sequence). CDR3 bases: TGTGCCAGCAGCCCACAGGGACGGGGCACTGAAGCTTTCTTT. It is translated as CASSPQGRGTEAFF.

The chain carries TRBV24-1 and TRBJ1-5; D not certain. The V end was cut by 4 bases, the J end by 4 bases, with 10 bases between. The germline CDR1 and CDR2 sequences are KGHDR and SFDVKD. This CDR3 contains 14 residues. DNA of the CDR3: TGTGCCACCAGTGAGTATCAGATTAATCAGCCCCAGCATTTT. Protein product: CATSEYQINQPQHF.

V and J are TRBV28 and TRBJ1-2, with D unresolved. Germline values: CDR1 MDHEN, CDR2 SYDVKM. The length of the CDR3 is 12 residues. Deletions cut 6 bases from V and 4 bases from J, with 9 bases between. CDR3 loop: CASSLGVYGYTF. The CDR3 DNA reads as TGTGCCAGCAGCCTGGGAGTCTATGGCTACACCTTC.

This clone was counted only a few times. This chain connects TRBV19 to TRBJ1-1; TRBD1 might be the D (6 bases). Germline loops: CDR1 LNHDA, CDR2 SQIVND (reference sequence). The length of the CDR3 is 15 residues. Trimming removed 3 bases at V and 3 bases at J, with 14 bases between. The CDR3 DNA reads as TGTGCCAGTAGTATCGGGGGGGCAAGAGACACTGAAGCTTTCTTT. It is translated as CASSIGGARDTEAFF.

The chain uses TRBV5-1 and TRBJ1-2, with 7 bases aligning to TRBD1. V lost 3 bases, J lost 6 bases, and 8 bases stayed unmatched. The CDR3 is made up of 14 amino acids. Germline V lookup: CDR1 SGHRS, CDR2 YFSETQ. CDR3 sequence reads: CASSSRTGEDGYTF. DNA of the CDR3: TGCGCCAGCAGCTCCAGAACAGGGGAAGATGGCTACACCTTC.

This clone occurred a few times. The chain employs TRBV11-2 and TRBJ2-3; 12 bases map to TRBD2. Germline values: CDR1 SGHAT, CDR2 FQNNGV. This CDR3 is 16 amino acids long. Trimming took 5 bases from V and 2 from J; bases not matched to a gene: 5. The CDR3 reads CASSQTSGGITDTQYF. The CDR3 bases are TGTGCCAGCAGCCAAACTAGCGGGGGGATCACAGATACGCAGTATTTT.

This rearrangement joins TRBV3-1 (or the pseudogene TRBV3-2) to TRBJ2-1; the D gene is possibly TRBD2 (6 bases). The germline CDR1 and CDR2 sequences are LGHDT and YNNKEL (reference sequence). CDR3 length equals 10 residues. The V and J ends lost 4 bases and 15 bases respectively, with 10 bases between them. CDR3 bases: TGTGCCAGCAGCCGTGGGGGGATGTTCTTC. This translates into CASSRGGMFF.

This chain joins TRBV5-1 and TRBJ2-5; no definite D call. This CDR3 has 14 amino acids. Trimming stripped 5 bases from V and 3 bases from J, with 14 bases between. CDR1 is SGHRS and CDR2 is YFSETQ in the germline V gene. The CDR3 region has the DNA TGCGCCAGCAGTCCAGGCCGAACGGAAGAGACCCAGTACTTC. Its protein product is CASSPGRTEETQYF. The full variable domain, its missing parts supplied by reference TRBV5-1 and TRBJ2-5, is KAGVTQTPRYLIKTRGQQVTLSCSPISGHRSVSWYQQTPGQGLQFLFEYFSETQRNKGNFPGRFSGRQFSNSRSEMNVSTLELGDSALYLCASSPGRTEETQYFGPGTRLLVL.

This sequence joins TRBV21-1 and TRBJ2-1; TRBD2 is the table's D call and was not checked against the DNA. TRBV21-1 is a recognized pseudogene. The CDR3 has 16 residues. The CDR3: CASSKEKGDRYNEQFF. CDR3 nucleotide sequence: TGTGCCAGCAGCAAAGAAAAGGGAGATAGGTACAATGAGCAGTTCTTC.

This sequence joins TRBV11-2 and TRBJ2-3, with D possibly matching TRBD2 (6 bases). Between the trimmed V and J ends, which lost 3 bases and 3 bases, there was a span of 19 bases. CDR1 is SGHAT and CDR2 is FQNNGV in the germline V gene. The CDR3 extends over 17 amino acids. CDR3 amino acids: CASSFLMWAGNTDTQYF. CDR3 sequence (DNA): TGTGCCAGCAGCTTTTTGATGTGGGCGGGGAATACAGATACGCAGTATTTT.

The chain combines TRBV5-1 with TRBJ2-3, with 9 bases matching TRBD2. The CDR3 covers 14 residues. Germline CDR1 reads SGHRS; CDR2 reads YFSETQ. V dropped 2 bases and J dropped 5; count of bases not matched to a gene: 3. For the CDR3, the DNA is TGCGCCAGCAGCTTCGGGCGGGGGGGAGATACGCAGTATTTT. Its translation is CASSFGRGGDTQYF.

V is TRBV6-4 and J is TRBJ2-7, with 10 nucleotides matching TRBD2. The CDR3 consists of 15 residues. Germline assignment: CDR1 MRHNA and CDR2 SNTAGT. The ends lost 5 bases at V and 4 bases at J; junction bases unmatched: 8. CDR3 amino acids: CASSTPPSGRYEQYF. DNA for the CDR3: TGTGCCAGCAGTACGCCTCCTAGCGGGAGATACGAGCAGTACTTC.

This chain joins TRBV27 and TRBJ2-1, with TRBD2 matching over 9 bases. The CDR3 runs 16 residues. CDR1 MNHEY and CDR2 SMNVEV come from the germline V gene (reference sequence). V lost 5 bases to trimming and J lost 0 bases; unmatched junction nucleotides: 5. The CDR3 is CASSPAGGLSYNEQFF. In nucleotides, the CDR3 is TGTGCCAGCAGTCCAGCGGGAGGCCTCTCCTACAATGAGCAGTTCTTC.

The CDR3 DNA reads TGTGCCAGCAGCTTAGGGACTAAGGCAGATACGCAGTATTTT. It translates to CASSLGTKADTQYF. The chain recombines TRBV7-9 with TRBJ2-3, with a tentative D call TRBD2 (6 bases). The CDR3 sequence is 14 residues long. V was clipped by 1 base and J by 4 bases, with 9 bases between them. The germline gives CDR1 SEHNR, CDR2 FQNEAQ (reference sequence).

The chain uses TRBV7-3 and TRBJ2-1; 8 positions match TRBD1. The CDR3 loop spans 15 amino acids. Germline V CDR1 and CDR2: SGHTA, FQGTGA. V lost 5 bases, J lost 4 bases, and 7 bases stayed unmatched. The CDR3 spells CASSVSGTGYNEQFF. DNA of the CDR3: TGTGCCAGCAGCGTCTCCGGGACAGGTTACAATGAGCAGTTCTTC.

The gene calls are TRBV11-2 and TRBJ1-1; D gene ambiguous. The V gene lost 7 bases and the J gene lost 4 bases, with 13 bases spanning the gap. Germline V lookup: CDR1 SGHAT, CDR2 FQNNGV. This CDR3 region has 13 residues. CDR3 bases: TGTGCCAGCACGTCATTTGGGCCCACTGAAGCTTTCTTT. Its protein product is CASTSFGPTEAFF.

The chain uses TRBV5-6 and TRBJ2-1, with 7 bases matching TRBD1. Germline V gene data show CDR1 as SGHDT and CDR2 as YYEEEE. The CDR3 extends over 15 amino acids. J gave up 9 bases and V 5 bases, and 14 bases lay outside the gene matches. The DNA of the CDR3 is TGTGCCAGCAGGGCCCGGGGACAGATGAAGGTTGAGCAGTTCTTC. Protein product: CASRARGQMKVEQFF. Full variable domain (outside the CDR3, taken from reference TRBV5-6 and TRBJ2-1): DAGVTQSPTHLIKTRGQQVTLRCSPKSGHDTVSWYQQALGQGPQFIFQYYEEEERQRGNFPDRFSGHQFPNYSSELNVNALLLGDSALYLCASRARGQMKVEQFFGPGTRLTVL.